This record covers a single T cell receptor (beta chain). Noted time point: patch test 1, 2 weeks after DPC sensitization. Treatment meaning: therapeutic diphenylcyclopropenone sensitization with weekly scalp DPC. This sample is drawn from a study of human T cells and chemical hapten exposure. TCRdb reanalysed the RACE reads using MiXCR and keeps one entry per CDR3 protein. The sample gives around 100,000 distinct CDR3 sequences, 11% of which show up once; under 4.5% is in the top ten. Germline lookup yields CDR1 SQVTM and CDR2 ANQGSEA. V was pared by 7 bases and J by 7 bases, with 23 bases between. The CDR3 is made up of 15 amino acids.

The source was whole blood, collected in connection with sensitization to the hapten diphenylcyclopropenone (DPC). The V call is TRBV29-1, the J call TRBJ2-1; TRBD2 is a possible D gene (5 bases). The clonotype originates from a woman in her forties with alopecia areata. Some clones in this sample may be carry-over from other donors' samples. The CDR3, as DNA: TGCAGCGCCGAAGAGAGGGCACCGCATCCGAATGAGCAGTTCTTC. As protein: CSAEERAPHPNEQFF.